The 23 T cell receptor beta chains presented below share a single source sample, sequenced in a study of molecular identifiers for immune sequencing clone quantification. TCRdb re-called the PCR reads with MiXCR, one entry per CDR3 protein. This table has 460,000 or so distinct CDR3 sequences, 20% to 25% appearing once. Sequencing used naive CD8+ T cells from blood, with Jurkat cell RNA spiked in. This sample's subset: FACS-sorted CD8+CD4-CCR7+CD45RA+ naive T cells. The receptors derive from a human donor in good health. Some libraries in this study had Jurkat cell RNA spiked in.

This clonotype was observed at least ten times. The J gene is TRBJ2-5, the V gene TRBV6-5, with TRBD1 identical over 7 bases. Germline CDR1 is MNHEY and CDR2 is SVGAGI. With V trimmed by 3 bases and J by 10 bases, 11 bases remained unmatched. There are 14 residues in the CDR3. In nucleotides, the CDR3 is TGTGCCAGCAGTTATGGGACAGCTACCGGGGACCAGTACTTC. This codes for CASSYGTATGDQYF.

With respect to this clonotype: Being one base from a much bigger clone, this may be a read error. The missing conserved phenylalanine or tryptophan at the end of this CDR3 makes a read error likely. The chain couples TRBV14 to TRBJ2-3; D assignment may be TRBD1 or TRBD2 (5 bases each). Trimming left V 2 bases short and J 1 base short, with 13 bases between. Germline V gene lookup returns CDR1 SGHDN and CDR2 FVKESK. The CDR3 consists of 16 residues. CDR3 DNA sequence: TGTGCCAGCAGCCAAAACCCGGGGCCACGCACAGATACGCAGTATTCT. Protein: CASSQNPGPRTDTQYS.

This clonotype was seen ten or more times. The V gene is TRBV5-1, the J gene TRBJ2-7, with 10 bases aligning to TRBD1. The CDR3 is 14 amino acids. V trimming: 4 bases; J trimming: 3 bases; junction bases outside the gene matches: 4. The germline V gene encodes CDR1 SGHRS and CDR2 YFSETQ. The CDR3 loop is CASSGGTGVYEQYF. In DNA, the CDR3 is TGCGCCAGCAGCGGGGGGACAGGGGTCTACGAGCAGTACTTC.

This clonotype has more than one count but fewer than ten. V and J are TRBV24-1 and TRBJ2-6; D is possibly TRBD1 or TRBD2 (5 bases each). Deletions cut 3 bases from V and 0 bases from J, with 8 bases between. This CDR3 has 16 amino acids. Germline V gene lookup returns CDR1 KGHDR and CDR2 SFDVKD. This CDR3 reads CATSDGTYSGANVLTF. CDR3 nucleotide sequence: TGTGCCACCAGTGATGGGACCTACTCTGGGGCCAACGTCCTGACTTTC.

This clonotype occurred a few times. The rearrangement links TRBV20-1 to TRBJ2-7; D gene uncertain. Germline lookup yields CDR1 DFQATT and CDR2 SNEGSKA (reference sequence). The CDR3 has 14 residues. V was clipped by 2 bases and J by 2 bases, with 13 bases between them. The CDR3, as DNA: TGCAGTGCTAGACCCACTCGGTCCACCTACGAGCAGTACTTC. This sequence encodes CSARPTRSTYEQYF.

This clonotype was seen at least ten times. The CDR3 DNA sequence: TGTGCCAGCAGCTGGGGACCGGGACAGGGGTTGGAGACCCAGTACTTC. Its protein product is CASSWGPGQGLETQYF. The chain has TRBV7-2 and TRBJ2-5; TRBD1 matches 10 bases. Germline V CDR1 and CDR2: SGHTA, FQGNSA. The CDR3 extends over 16 amino acids. V lost 4 bases and J lost 5; bases outside the gene matches: 10.

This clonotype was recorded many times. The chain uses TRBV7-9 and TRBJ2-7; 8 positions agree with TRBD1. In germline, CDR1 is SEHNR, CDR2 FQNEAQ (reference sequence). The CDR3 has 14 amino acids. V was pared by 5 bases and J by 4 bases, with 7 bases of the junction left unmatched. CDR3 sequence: CASSGRTGTYEQYF. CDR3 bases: TGTGCCAGCAGCGGGCGGACAGGGACGTACGAGCAGTACTTC.

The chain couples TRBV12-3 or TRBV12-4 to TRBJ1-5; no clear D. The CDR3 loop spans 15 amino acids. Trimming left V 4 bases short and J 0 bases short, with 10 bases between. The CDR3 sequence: CASSSGAYSNQPQHF. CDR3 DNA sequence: TGTGCCAGCAGTTCCGGAGCATATAGCAATCAGCCCCAGCATTTT.

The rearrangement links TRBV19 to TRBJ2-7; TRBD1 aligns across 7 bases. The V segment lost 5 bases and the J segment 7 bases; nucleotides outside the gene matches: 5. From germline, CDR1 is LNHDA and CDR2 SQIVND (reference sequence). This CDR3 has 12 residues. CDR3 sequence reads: CASSEGANEQYF. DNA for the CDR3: TGTGCCAGTAGTGAGGGGGCAAATGAGCAGTACTTC.

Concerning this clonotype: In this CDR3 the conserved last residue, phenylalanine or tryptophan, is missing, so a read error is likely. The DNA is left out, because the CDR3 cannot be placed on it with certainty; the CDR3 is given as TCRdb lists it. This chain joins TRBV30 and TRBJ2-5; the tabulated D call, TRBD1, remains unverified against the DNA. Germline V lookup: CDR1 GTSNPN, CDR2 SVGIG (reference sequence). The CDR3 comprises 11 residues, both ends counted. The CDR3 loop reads CAWSAGGPLYL.

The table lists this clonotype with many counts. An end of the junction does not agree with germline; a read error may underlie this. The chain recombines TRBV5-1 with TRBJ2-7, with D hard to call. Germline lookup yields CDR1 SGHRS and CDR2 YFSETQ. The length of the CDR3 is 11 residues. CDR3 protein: CASSSGGTTNF. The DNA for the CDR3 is TGCGCCAGCAGCTCAGGCGGTACTACCAACTTC. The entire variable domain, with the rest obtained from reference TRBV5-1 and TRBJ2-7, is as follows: KAGVTQTPRYLIKTRGQQVTLSCSPISGHRSVSWYQQTPGQGLQFLFEYFSETQRNKGNFPGRFSGRQFSNSRSEMNVSTLELGDSALYLCASSSGGTTNFGPGTRLTVT.

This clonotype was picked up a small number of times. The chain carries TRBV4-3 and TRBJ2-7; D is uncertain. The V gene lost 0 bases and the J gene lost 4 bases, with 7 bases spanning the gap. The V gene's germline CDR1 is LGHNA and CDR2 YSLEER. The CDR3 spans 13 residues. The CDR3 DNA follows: TGCGCCAGCAGCCAAGATGGGAATTACGAGCAGTACTTC. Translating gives CASSQDGNYEQYF.

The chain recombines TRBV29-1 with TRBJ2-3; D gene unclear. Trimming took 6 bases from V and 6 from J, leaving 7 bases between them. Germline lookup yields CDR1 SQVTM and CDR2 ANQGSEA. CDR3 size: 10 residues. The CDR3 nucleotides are TGCAGCGTCCATGGGGATACGCAGTATTTT. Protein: CSVHGDTQYF.

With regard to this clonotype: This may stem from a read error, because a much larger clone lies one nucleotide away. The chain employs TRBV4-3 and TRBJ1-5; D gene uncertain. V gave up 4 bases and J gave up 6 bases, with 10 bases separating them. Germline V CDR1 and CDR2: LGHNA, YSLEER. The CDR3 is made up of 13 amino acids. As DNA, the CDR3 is TGCGCCAGCAGCCCCTGGACCTCTCAGCCCCAGCATTTT. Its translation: CASSPWTSQPQHF.

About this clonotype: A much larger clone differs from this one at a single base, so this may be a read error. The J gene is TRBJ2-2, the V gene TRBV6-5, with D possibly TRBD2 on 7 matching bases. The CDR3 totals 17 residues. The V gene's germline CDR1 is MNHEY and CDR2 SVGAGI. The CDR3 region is CTSTSGGQGQNTGELFF. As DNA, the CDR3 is TGTACCAGCACCTCCGGGGGGCAGGGTCAGAACACCGGGGAGCTGTTTTTT.

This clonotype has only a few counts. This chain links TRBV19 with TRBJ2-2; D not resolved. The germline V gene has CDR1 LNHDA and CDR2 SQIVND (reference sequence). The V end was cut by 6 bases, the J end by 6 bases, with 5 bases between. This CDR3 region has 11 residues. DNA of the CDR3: TGTGCCAGTAGGGCCTCCGGGGAGCTGTTTTTT. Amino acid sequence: CASRASGELFF.

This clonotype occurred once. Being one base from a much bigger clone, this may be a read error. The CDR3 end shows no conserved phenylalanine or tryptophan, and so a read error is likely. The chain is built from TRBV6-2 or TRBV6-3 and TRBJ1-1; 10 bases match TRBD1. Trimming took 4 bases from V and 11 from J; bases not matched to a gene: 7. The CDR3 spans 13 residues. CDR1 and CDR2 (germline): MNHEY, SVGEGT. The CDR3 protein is CASSWGQGTDAFL. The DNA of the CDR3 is TGTGCCAGCAGTTGGGGACAGGGGACGGACGCTTTCCTT.

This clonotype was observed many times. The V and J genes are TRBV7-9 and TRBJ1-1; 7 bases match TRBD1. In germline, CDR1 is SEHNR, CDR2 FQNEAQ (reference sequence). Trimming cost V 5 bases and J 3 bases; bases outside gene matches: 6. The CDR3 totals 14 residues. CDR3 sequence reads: CASSPRDRYTEAFF. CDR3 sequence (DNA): TGTGCCAGCAGCCCCCGGGACAGATACACTGAAGCTTTCTTT.

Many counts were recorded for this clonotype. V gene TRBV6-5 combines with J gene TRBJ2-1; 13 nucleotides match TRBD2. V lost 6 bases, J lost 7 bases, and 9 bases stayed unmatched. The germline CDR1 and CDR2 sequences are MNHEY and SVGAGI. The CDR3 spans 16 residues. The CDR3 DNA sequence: TGTGCCAGCAGCGGACTAGCGGGGGCCCACAGGAATGAGCAGTTCTTC. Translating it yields CASSGLAGAHRNEQFF.

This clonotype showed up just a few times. The CDR3 coding sequence is TGTGCCAGCAATACCTTGATTCCCCCCCCGGGACAAGGACGGAGCACCGGGGAGCTGTTTTTT. It is translated as CASNTLIPPPGQGRSTGELFF. The chain combines TRBV12-3 or TRBV12-4 with TRBJ2-2, with D possibly TRBD1 on 6 matching bases. V lost 7 bases to trimming and J lost 4 bases, with 34 bases between them. The CDR3 spans 21 residues.

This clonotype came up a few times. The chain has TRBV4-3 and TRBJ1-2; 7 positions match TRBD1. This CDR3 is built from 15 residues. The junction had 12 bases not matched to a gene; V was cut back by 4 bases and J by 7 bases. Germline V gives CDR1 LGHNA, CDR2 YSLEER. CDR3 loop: CASSPQVMTGLGYTF. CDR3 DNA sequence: TGCGCCAGCAGCCCTCAAGTAATGACAGGGCTTGGCTACACCTTC.

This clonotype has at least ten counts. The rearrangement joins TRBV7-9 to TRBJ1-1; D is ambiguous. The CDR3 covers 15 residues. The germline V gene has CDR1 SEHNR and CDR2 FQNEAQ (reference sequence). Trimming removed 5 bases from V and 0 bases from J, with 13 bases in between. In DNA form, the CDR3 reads TGTGCCAGCAGCCCTACCCTTTTCATGAACACTGAAGCTTTCTTT. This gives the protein CASSPTLFMNTEAFF.

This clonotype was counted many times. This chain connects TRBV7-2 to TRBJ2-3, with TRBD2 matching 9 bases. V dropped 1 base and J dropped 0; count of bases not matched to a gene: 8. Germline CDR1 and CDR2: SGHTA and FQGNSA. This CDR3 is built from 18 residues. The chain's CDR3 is CASSLVSAGGYSTDTQYF. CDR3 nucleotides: TGTGCCAGCAGCTTAGTGTCGGCGGGGGGGTACAGCACAGATACGCAGTATTTT.